These 16 T cell receptor beta chains were sequenced from one sample in a study of T cells in women clearing cervical HPV infection. Some clones are missing from TCRdb's copy, which holds only in-frame ones; the method was immunoSEQ multiplex PCR. The sample yields about 39,000 clones, of which the top ten take up 5.8%. The sample taken for sequencing was blood buffy coat. The receptor source for this set is a woman aged 18 to 75 with a cervical HPV16 infection that either progressed to CIN3+ or cleared (not recorded which).

Points on this clone: The read ends 3 residues shy of where the CDR3 ends; the end is completed using the germline J gene. The chain couples TRBV5-1 to TRBJ2-1; 11 bases agree with TRBD1. V gave up 6 bases and J gave up 7 bases; unmatched junction bases: 15. The CDR3 totals 17 residues. The V gene's germline CDR1 is SGHRS and CDR2 YFSETQ. The covered CDR3 bases are TGCGCCAGCACCCCGGGCTCCGGGACAGGGGGGCTGAATGAG. Protein sequence: CASTPGSGTGGLNE. Given in full, the CDR3 is CASTPGSGTGGLNEQFF.

A note on this clone: The read falls 3 residues short of the CDR3 end, and the missing part is taken from the germline J gene. The chain is built from TRBV19 and TRBJ2-3; 10 bases agree with TRBD1. Germline V CDR1 and CDR2: LNHDA, SQIVND (reference sequence). The CDR3 extends over 14 amino acids. The part of the CDR3 DNA that was read is TGTGCCAGTAGTACGACAGGGGGCAATCAGCCG. Translation gives CASSTTGGNQP. The CDR3, in full, reads CASSTTGGNQPQYF.

A remark on this clone: The CDR3 extends 3 residues past the end of the read, so its final part is completed from the germline J gene. This rearrangement joins TRBV28 to TRBJ2-2; a possible D gene is TRBD2 (6 bases). This CDR3 has 16 amino acids. Trimming left V 4 bases short and J 4 bases short, with 16 bases between. Germline values: CDR1 MDHEN, CDR2 SYDVKM. The CDR3 loop reads CASSSGGEEGTGELFF. The sequenced part of the CDR3 DNA is TGTGCCAGCAGTTCGGGCGGGGAGGAGGGCACCGGGGAG. Full variable domain (missing parts from reference TRBV28 and TRBJ2-2): DVKVTQSSRYLVKRTGEKVFLECVQDMDHENMFWYRQDPGLGLRLIYFSYDVKMKEKGDIPEGYSVSREKKERFSLILESASTNQTSMYLCASSSGGEEGTGELFFGEGSRLTVL.

Note on this clone: Sequencing ends 3 residues short of the CDR3 end; the germline J gene provides the rest. This rearrangement joins TRBV28 to TRBJ1-6; tentatively, D is TRBD1 (6 bases). This CDR3 comprises 18 residues. Looked up from germline, CDR1 is MDHEN and CDR2 is SYDVKM. Trimming removed 6 bases at V and 0 bases at J, with 18 bases between. CDR3 amino acids: CASRQGQLVSSYNSPLHF. Incomplete CDR3 DNA: TGTGCCAGCAGACAAGGACAGCTAGTCAGCTCCTATAATTCACCC.

The CDR3 spells CASSVATSADTQYF. CDR3 DNA (partial): TGTGCCAGCAGTGTAGCCACCAGCGCAGATACG. This chain connects TRBV28 to TRBJ2-3; D gene ambiguous. The read terminates 3 residues before the CDR3 end, so the remaining end is supplied by the germline J gene. CDR1 and CDR2 from the germline V gene are MDHEN and SYDVKM. The CDR3 is 14 amino acids. Trimming took off 5 bases at V and 4 bases at J, with 13 bases between the two ends.

Concerning this clone itself: The read terminates 3 residues before the CDR3 end, so the remaining end is supplied by the germline J gene. This chain uses TRBV19 with TRBJ2-1; 7 bases line up with TRBD1. Germline V gives CDR1 LNHDA, CDR2 SQIVND (reference sequence). The trim removed 7 bases at V and 7 bases at J, leaving 4 bases unmatched. There are 12 residues in the CDR3. CDR3 region: CASNFRGNEQFF. The CDR3 DNA, read in part, is TGTGCCAGTAATTTCAGGGGGAATGAG.

Comment on this clone: The read is 3 residues too short to cover the CDR3 end, so that end is filled in from the germline J gene. The chain is built from TRBV5-1 and TRBJ2-5; D unclear. Trimming left V 4 bases short and J 2 bases short, with 15 bases between. The CDR3 totals 15 residues. Germline CDR1 reads SGHRS; CDR2 reads YFSETQ. The chain's CDR3 is CASSDPLVLQETQYF. The CDR3 bases that were read are TGCGCCAGCAGCGACCCTCTAGTCTTACAAGAGACC.

About this clone: The read terminates 3 residues before the CDR3 end, so the remaining end is supplied by the germline J gene. The rearrangement joins TRBV5-4 to TRBJ2-1; D is possibly TRBD2 (6 bases). The ends were cut back, 0 bases at V and 9 bases at J, with 16 bases in the middle. The CDR3 has 15 residues. Germline V gene sequence: CDR1 SGHNT, CDR2 YYREEE (reference sequence). The CDR3 is CASSLGPGTGGEQFF. The CDR3 DNA, read in part, is TGTGCCAGCAGCTTGGGGCCGGGGACCGGGGGTGAG.

Comment on this clone: One junction end does not reproduce the germline sequence, and a read error may be involved. Read sequence stops 3 residues before the CDR3 end, and the germline J gene provides the missing end. Additional DNA sequences in this sample encode the identical CDR3. V and J are TRBV30 and TRBJ1-3; possible D gene TRBD1, 5 bases. Germline V CDR1 and CDR2: GTSNPN, SVGIG (reference sequence). The CDR3 totals 13 residues. CDR3 residues: CAWGPDGGNTIYF. CDR3 bases read: TGTGCCTGGGGCCCTGACGGGGGAAACACA.

Points on this clone: The CDR3 end lies 3 residues beyond the end of the read and is filled in from the germline J gene. The chain employs TRBV5-5 and TRBJ1-2; TRBD1 matches at 8 bases. Germline V lookup: CDR1 SGHKS, CDR2 YYEKEE (reference sequence). V lost 0 bases and J lost 4; bases outside the gene matches: 5. The length of the CDR3 is 15 residues. The CDR3 bases that were read are TGTGCCAGCAGCTTGGCTCAGGGGGCTAGCTATGGC. It specifies CASSLAQGASYG. In full, the CDR3 is CASSLAQGASYGYTF.

Details on this clone: The DNA ends 3 residues before the CDR3 does, and the rest of the CDR3 is filled in from the germline J gene. The genes are TRBV20-1 and TRBJ1-1; D unclear. The germline V gene has CDR1 DFQATT and CDR2 SNEGSKA (reference sequence). The V end was cut by 6 bases, the J end by 3 bases, with 14 bases between. CDR3 length: 13 amino acids. The CDR3 spells CSAAAGFDTEAFF. The covered CDR3 bases are TGCAGTGCAGCCGCGGGATTTGACACTGAA.

About this clone: The read ends 3 residues shy of where the CDR3 ends; the end is completed using the germline J gene. This chain uses TRBV5-5 with TRBJ1-2, with TRBD1 as a possible D gene (6 bases). Trimming shortened V by 1 base and J by 6 bases, and 10 bases separated the two germline ends. CDR3 length: 13 residues. Germline CDR1 and CDR2: SGHKS and YYEKEE (reference sequence). CDR3: CASSLIQGDGYTF. Partial CDR3 DNA: TGTGCCAGCAGCTTGATACAGGGTGATGGC. The whole variable domain, filled in from reference TRBV5-5 and TRBJ1-2, reads DAGVTQSPTHLIKTRGQQVTLRCSPISGHKSVSWYQQVLGQGPQFIFQYYEKEERGRGNFPDRFSARQFPNYSSELNVNALLLGDSALYLCASSLIQGDGYTFGSGTRLTVV.

On this clone itself: With the read ending 3 residues before the CDR3 end, the germline J gene is used to fill in that end. J is TRBJ2-3 and V is TRBV7-9; perhaps TRBD2 as D (6 bases). V dropped 6 bases and J dropped 4 bases, with 11 bases sitting between them. This CDR3 comprises 13 residues. The germline CDR1 and CDR2 sequences are SEHNR and FQNEAQ (reference sequence). The covered CDR3 bases are TGTGCCAGCAGGAGTTTAGCGGCAGATACG. It yields the protein CASRSLAADT. The CDR3, in full, reads CASRSLAADTQYF. Filled out from reference TRBV7-9 and TRBJ2-3, the complete variable domain reads DTGVSQNPRHKITKRGQNVTFRCDPISEHNRLYWYRQTLGQGPEFLTYFQNEAQLEKSRLLSDRFSAERPKGSFSTLEIQRTEQGDSAMYLCASRSLAADTQYFGPGTRLTVL.

Comment on this clone: The read gets to within 3 residues of the CDR3 end, and the germline J gene fills in the rest. The chain is built from TRBV18 and TRBJ1-1; 10 positions match TRBD1. Germline V gene lookup returns CDR1 KGHSH and CDR2 LQKENI. J gave up 4 bases and V 5 bases, and 4 bases lay outside the gene matches. CDR3 length: 14 amino acids. The CDR3 is CASSYDRGPTEAFF. Incomplete CDR3 DNA: TGTGCCAGCTCATACGACAGGGGGCCCACTGAA.

A remark on this clone: One end of the junction is discordant with germline, which a read error may explain. Read coverage stops 3 residues before the CDR3 terminus; the germline J gene supplies the remainder. The V and J genes are TRBV30 and TRBJ2-2, with 9 bases matching TRBD1. This CDR3 spans 15 amino acids. Germline V gene lookup returns CDR1 GTSNPN and CDR2 SVGIG (reference sequence). The CDR3 DNA, read in part, is TGTGCCGGGAGCCTCGGGGACAGGGATTATTCACCG. It translates to CAGSLGDRDYSP. The entire CDR3 protein reads CAGSLGDRDYSPLFF.

For this clone: The DNA ends 3 residues before the CDR3 does, and the rest of the CDR3 is filled in from the germline J gene. The rearrangement links TRBV20-1 to TRBJ2-5, with 7 bases that match TRBD2. Per the germline V gene, CDR1 is DFQATT and CDR2 is SNEGSKA (reference sequence). This CDR3 comprises 14 residues. V gave up 3 bases and J gave up 5 bases; unmatched junction bases: 9. This CDR3 reads CSARWEGRGETQYF. CDR3 DNA (partial): TGCAGTGCTAGGTGGGAGGGCCGGGGGGAGACC.